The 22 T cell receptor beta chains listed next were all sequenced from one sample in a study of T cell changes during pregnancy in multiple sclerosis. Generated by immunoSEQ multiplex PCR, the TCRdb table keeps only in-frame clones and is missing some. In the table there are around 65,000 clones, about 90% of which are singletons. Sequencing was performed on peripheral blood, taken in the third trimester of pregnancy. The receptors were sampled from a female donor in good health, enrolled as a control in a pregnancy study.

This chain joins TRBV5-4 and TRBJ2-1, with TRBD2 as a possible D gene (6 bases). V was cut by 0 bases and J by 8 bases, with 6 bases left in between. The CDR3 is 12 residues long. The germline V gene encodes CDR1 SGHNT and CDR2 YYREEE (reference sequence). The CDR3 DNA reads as TGTGCCAGCAGCTTGGGGGGGGATGAGCAGTTCTTC. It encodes CASSLGGDEQFF.

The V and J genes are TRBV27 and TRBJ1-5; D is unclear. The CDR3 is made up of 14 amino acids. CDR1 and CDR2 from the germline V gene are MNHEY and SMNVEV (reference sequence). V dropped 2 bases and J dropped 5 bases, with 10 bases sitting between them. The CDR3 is CASSLGRNDQPQHF. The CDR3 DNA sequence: TGTGCCAGCAGTTTAGGGAGGAACGATCAGCCCCAGCATTTT.

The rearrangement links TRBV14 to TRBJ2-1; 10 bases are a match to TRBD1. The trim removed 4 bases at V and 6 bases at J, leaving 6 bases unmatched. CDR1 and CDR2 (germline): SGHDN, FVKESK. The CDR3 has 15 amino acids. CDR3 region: CASSPGQGRRNEQFF. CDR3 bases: TGTGCCAGCAGCCCGGGACAGGGGCGCCGCAATGAGCAGTTCTTC.

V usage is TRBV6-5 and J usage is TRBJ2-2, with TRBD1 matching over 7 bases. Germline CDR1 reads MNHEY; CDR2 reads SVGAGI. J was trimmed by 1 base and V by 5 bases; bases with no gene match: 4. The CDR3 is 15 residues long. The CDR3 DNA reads TGTGCCAGCAGTATGGGGGACAGGAACACCGGGGAGCTGTTTTTT. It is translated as CASSMGDRNTGELFF.

CDR3 sequence: CASSPGTGYYEQYF. The CDR3 coding sequence is TGTGCCAGCAGCCCAGGGACAGGGTACTACGAGCAGTACTTC. V is TRBV9 and J is TRBJ2-7; 9 bases are a match to TRBD1. After removal of 4 bases from V and 3 bases from J, the junction contained 5 bases not matched to a gene. Looked up from germline, CDR1 is SGDLS and CDR2 is YYNGEE. The length of the CDR3 is 14 residues.

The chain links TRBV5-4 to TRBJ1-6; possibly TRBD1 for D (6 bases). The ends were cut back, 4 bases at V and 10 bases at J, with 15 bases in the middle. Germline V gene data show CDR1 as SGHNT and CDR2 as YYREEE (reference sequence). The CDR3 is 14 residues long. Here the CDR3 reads CASSNNRVRSPLHF. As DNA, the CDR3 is TGTGCCAGCAGCAATAACAGGGTTCGGTCACCCCTCCACTTT.

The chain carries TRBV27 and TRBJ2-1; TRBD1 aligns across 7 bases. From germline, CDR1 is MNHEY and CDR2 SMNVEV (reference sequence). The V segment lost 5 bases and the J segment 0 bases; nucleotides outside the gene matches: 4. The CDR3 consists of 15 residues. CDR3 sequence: CASSTTGSSYNEQFF. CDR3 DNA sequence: TGTGCCAGCAGTACGACAGGGAGCTCCTACAATGAGCAGTTCTTC.

In DNA, the CDR3 is TGTGCCAGCAGCCCCGGGACACCGGGAAACACCATATATTTT. Protein sequence: CASSPGTPGNTIYF. The chain has TRBV5-6 and TRBJ1-3, with D maybe TRBD1 (6 bases). This CDR3 has 14 amino acids. V was trimmed by 4 bases and J by 4 bases, leaving 12 bases between them. CDR1 is SGHDT, CDR2 YYEEEE, per germline.

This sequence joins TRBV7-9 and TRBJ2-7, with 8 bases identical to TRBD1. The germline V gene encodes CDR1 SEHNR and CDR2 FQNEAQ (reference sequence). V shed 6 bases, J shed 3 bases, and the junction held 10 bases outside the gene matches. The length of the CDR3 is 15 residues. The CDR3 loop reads CASRGTGPDYYEQYF. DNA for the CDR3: TGTGCCAGCAGGGGGACAGGCCCTGACTACTACGAGCAGTACTTC.

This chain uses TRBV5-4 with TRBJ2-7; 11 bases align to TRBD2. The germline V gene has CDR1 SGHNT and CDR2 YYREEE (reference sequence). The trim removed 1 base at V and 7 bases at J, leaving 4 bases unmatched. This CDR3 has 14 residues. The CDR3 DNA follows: TGTGCCAGCAGCTTGCTAGCGGGGGGTGAGGAGCAGTACTTC. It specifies CASSLLAGGEEQYF.

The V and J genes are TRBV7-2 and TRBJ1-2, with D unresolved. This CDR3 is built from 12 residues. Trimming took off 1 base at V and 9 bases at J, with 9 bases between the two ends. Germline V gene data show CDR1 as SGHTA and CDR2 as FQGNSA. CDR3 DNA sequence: TGTGCCAGCAGCTTAGACAGTTTCAGCTACACCTTC. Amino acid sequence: CASSLDSFSYTF.

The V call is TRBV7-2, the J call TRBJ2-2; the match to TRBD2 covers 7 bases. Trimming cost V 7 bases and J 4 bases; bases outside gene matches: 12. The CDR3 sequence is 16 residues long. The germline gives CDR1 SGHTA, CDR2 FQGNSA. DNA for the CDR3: TGTGCCAGCACCTCCCGTCGGGGGGAGGGCACCGGGGAGCTGTTTTTT. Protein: CASTSRRGEGTGELFF.

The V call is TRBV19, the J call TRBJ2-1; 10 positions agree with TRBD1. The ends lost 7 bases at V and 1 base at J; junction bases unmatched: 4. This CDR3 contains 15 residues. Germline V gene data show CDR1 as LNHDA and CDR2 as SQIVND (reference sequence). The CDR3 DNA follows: TGTGCCAGTACCCCGGACAGGGGGTCCTACAATGAGCAGTTCTTC. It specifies CASTPDRGSYNEQFF.

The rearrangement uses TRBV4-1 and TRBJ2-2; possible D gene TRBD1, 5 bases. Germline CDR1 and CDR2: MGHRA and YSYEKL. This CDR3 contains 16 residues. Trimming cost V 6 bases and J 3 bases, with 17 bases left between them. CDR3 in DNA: TGCGCCAGCAGTTCCGTTAGGGGTTCTTACACCGGGGAGCTGTTTTTT. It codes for CASSSVRGSYTGELFF.

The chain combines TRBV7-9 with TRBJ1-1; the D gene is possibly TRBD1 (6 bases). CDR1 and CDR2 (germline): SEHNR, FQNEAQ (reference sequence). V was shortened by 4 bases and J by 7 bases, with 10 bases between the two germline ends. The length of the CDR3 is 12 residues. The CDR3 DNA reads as TGTGCCAGCAGCTCACAGGGAAGTGAAGCTTTCTTT. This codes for CASSSQGSEAFF. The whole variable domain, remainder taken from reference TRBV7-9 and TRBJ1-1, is DTGVSQNPRHKITKRGQNVTFRCDPISEHNRLYWYRQTLGQGPEFLTYFQNEAQLEKSRLLSDRFSAERPKGSFSTLEIQRTEQGDSAMYLCASSSQGSEAFFGQGTRLTVV.

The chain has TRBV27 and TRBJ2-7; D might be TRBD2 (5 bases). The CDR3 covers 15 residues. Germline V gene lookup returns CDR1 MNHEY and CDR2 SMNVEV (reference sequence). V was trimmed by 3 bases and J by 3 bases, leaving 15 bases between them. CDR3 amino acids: CASSLNSGMGYEQYF. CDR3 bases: TGTGCCAGCAGTTTGAATTCGGGGATGGGCTACGAGCAGTACTTC.

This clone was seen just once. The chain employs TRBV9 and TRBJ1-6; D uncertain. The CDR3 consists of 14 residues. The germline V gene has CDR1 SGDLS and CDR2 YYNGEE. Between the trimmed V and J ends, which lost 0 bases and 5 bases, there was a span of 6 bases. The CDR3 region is CASSVALHNSPLHF. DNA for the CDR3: TGTGCCAGCAGCGTAGCTCTCCATAATTCACCCCTCCACTTT.

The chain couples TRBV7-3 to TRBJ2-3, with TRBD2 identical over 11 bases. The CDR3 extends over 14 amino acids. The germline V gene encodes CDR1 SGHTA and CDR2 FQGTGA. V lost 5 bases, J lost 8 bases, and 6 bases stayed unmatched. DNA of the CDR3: TGTGCCAGCAGCATGGATACTAGCGGGGGTACGCAGTATTTT. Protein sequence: CASSMDTSGGTQYF.

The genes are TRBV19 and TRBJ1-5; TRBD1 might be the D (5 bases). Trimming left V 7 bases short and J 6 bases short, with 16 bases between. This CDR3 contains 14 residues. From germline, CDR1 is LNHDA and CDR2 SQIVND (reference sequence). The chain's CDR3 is CASTAPRRGQPQHF. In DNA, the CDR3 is TGTGCCAGTACCGCCCCTCGAAGGGGTCAGCCCCAGCATTTT.

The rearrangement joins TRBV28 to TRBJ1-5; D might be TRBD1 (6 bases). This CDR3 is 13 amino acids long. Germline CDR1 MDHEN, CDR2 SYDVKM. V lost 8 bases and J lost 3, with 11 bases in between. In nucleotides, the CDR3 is TGTGCCAGCCGCGGACAGCACAATCAGCCCCAGCATTTT. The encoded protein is CASRGQHNQPQHF.

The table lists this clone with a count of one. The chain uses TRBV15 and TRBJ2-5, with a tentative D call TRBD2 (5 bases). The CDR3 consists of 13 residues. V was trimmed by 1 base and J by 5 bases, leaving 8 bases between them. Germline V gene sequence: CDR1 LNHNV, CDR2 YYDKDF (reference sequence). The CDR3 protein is CATSRGREETQYF. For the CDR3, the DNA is TGTGCCACCAGCAGAGGTAGGGAGGAGACCCAGTACTTC.

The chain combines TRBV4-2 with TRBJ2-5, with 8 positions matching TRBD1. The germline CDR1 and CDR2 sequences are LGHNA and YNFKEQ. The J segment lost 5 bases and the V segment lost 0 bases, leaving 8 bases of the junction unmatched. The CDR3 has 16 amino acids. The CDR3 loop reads CASSQDWPGGDETQYF. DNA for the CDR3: TGTGCCAGCAGCCAAGATTGGCCAGGGGGCGATGAGACCCAGTACTTC.